Following are 22 T cell receptor beta chains from one sample sequenced in a study of blood T cell repertoires in COVID-19 (dated by TCRdb to 2020 to 2022). The method was the immunoSEQ multiplex PCR assay. In its TCRdb copy, this immuneACCESS table keeps in-frame sequences only and misses some clones. Where compared with another copy, unresolved V genes explain less than half of these, and the others have no known cause. For this sample there are fewer than 300,000 clones; roughly 80% appear just once. 5% of the sample rests with the top ten. Sequences were obtained from PBMCs or T cells enriched from blood (not recorded which). Receptors were obtained from a man in his forties or fifties who had been exposed to COVID-19.

The chain recombines TRBV27 with TRBJ1-2; D call uncertain. V lost 4 bases and J lost 8, with 17 bases in between. Germline CDR1 is MNHEY and CDR2 is SMNVEV (reference sequence). The CDR3 totals 14 residues. For the CDR3, the DNA is TGTGCCAGCAGTTCCTCGTTGGCGGAGAGGGGCTACACCTTC. This codes for CASSSSLAERGYTF.

This chain joins TRBV7-2 and TRBJ2-7; 7 bases line up with TRBD1. The CDR3 runs to 14 residues. V was pared by 7 bases and J by 0 bases, with 6 bases of the junction left unmatched. Germline lookup yields CDR1 SGHTA and CDR2 FQGNSA. In nucleotides, the CDR3 is TGTGCCAGCATCTTTCGACAGGGCTCCTACGAGCAGTACTTC. Protein: CASIFRQGSYEQYF.

J is TRBJ2-1 and V is TRBV11-3; 10 nucleotides align to TRBD1. This CDR3 comprises 15 residues. Germline V gene sequence: CDR1 SGHNT, CDR2 YENEEA. With 4 bases clipped from V and 2 bases from J, the junction kept 2 bases outside the gene matches. The CDR3: CASSSGTGAYNEQFF. CDR3 nucleotides: TGTGCCAGCAGCTCAGGGACAGGGGCCTACAATGAGCAGTTCTTC. The variable domain in full, completed from reference TRBV11-3 and TRBJ2-1, reads EAGVVQSPRYKIIEKKQPVAFWCNPISGHNTLYWYLQNLGQGPELLIRYENEEAVDDSQLPKDRFSAERLKGVDSTLKIQPAELGDSAVYLCASSSGTGAYNEQFFGPGTRLTVL.

This chain connects TRBV20-1 to TRBJ1-2; 7 nucleotides agree with TRBD1. There are 12 residues in the CDR3. V shed 3 bases, J shed 10 bases, and the junction held 8 bases outside the gene matches. Germline CDR1 DFQATT, CDR2 SNEGSKA (reference sequence). CDR3 loop: CSASLGQTVYTF. The CDR3 DNA reads TGCAGTGCTAGTTTGGGACAGACAGTCTACACCTTC.

The J gene is TRBJ2-1, the V gene TRBV10-1; D is undetermined. The CDR3 is 14 residues long. In germline, CDR1 is WNHNN, CDR2 SYGVQD (reference sequence). V shed 5 bases and J shed 0 bases, with 8 bases lying between them. CDR3 region: CASSLSGSYNEQFF. The CDR3 DNA follows: TGCGCCAGCAGTCTATCGGGCTCCTACAATGAGCAGTTCTTC.

This chain links TRBV10-1 with TRBJ2-7; no clear D. Germline assignment: CDR1 WNHNN and CDR2 SYGVQD (reference sequence). V lost 4 bases and J lost 6, with 22 bases in between. This CDR3 comprises 16 residues. CDR3 protein: CASSGVPGPRSGEQYF. CDR3 sequence (DNA): TGCGCCAGCAGTGGGGTCCCGGGTCCGAGGTCCGGCGAGCAGTACTTC.

This chain joins TRBV3-1 (or the pseudogene TRBV3-2) and TRBJ2-3; TRBD2 aligns across 7 bases. CDR3 size: 13 residues. Trimming took 4 bases from V and 5 from J; bases not matched to a gene: 3. CDR1 is LGHDT and CDR2 is YNNKEL in the germline V gene (reference sequence). This CDR3 is CASSLGGKDTQYF. The CDR3 DNA sequence: TGTGCCAGCAGCCTGGGAGGGAAAGATACGCAGTATTTT.

This clone was recorded many times. This chain links TRBV4-2 with TRBJ1-3, with a tentative D call TRBD1 (5 bases). The germline CDR1 and CDR2 sequences are LGHNA and YNFKEQ. CDR3 length equals 18 residues. Trimming stripped 1 base from V and 3 bases from J, with 19 bases between. The chain's CDR3 is CASSQVSFGGSFGNTIYF. CDR3 sequence (DNA): TGTGCCAGCAGCCAAGTATCGTTCGGGGGAAGTTTTGGAAACACCATATATTTT.

The rearrangement joins TRBV6-5 to TRBJ1-2; 7 positions agree with TRBD1. CDR3 length: 15 residues. With V trimmed by 5 bases and J by 7 bases, 13 bases remained unmatched. In germline, CDR1 is MNHEY, CDR2 SVGAGI. The CDR3 DNA reads TGTGCCAGCAGTCCCTCCGGGACAGTCGCGGGTGGCTACACCTTC. Translating it yields CASSPSGTVAGGYTF.

This rearrangement joins TRBV7-9 to TRBJ2-5; 8 bases fit TRBD2. V lost 5 bases and J lost 3; bases outside the gene matches: 5. CDR1 is SEHNR and CDR2 is FQNEAQ in the germline V gene (reference sequence). The CDR3 is 14 amino acids. CDR3 protein: CASSPRGGKETQYF. The CDR3 DNA reads as TGTGCCAGCAGCCCCCGGGGGGGAAAAGAGACCCAGTACTTC.

This chain joins TRBV4-1 and TRBJ2-1; 9 bases map to TRBD2. CDR3 size: 16 residues. The V segment lost 1 base and the J segment 8 bases; nucleotides outside the gene matches: 9. Germline V gives CDR1 MGHRA, CDR2 YSYEKL. The CDR3 DNA reads as TGCGCCAGCAGCCAAGGGCCGGGACTAGCCCAACATGAGCAGTTCTTC. Residues: CASSQGPGLAQHEQFF.

As DNA, the CDR3 is TGTGCCTGGAAGGGAGGACAGGAAGGATTACCTACCTACGAGCAGTACTTC. Its translation is CAWKGGQEGLPTYEQYF. The chain uses TRBV30 and TRBJ2-7, with a possible D match to TRBD1 (7 bases). Trimming took off 4 bases at V and 2 bases at J, with 24 bases between the two ends. CDR3 length: 17 residues. CDR1 is GTSNPN, CDR2 SVGIG, per germline (reference sequence). Variable domain in full (rest from reference TRBV30 and TRBJ2-7): SQTIHQWPATLVQPVGSPLSLECTVEGTSNPNLYWYRQAAGRGLQLLFYSVGIGQISSEVPQNLSASRPQDRQFILSSKKLLLSDSGFYLCAWKGGQEGLPTYEQYFGPGTRLTVT.

In its sample, this clone was seen once. The junction shows a germline mismatch at one end, possibly a read error. The chain is built from TRBV12-3 or TRBV12-4 and TRBJ2-7, with a weak D call TRBD1 (6 bases). The CDR3 consists of 10 residues. Here the CDR3 DNA reads TGTGCCAGCAGTCACGCCAGGGGCTCCTTC. This translates into CASSHARGSF.

V and J are TRBV4-1 and TRBJ1-1, with a possible D match to TRBD1 (6 bases). The V and J ends lost 4 bases and 1 base respectively, with 10 bases between them. The CDR3 is 14 amino acids. The germline CDR1 and CDR2 sequences are MGHRA and YSYEKL. The CDR3 sequence is CASSRMTGNTEAFF. CDR3 DNA sequence: TGCGCCAGCAGCCGCATGACAGGGAACACTGAAGCTTTCTTT.

The chain is built from TRBV11-2 and TRBJ1-1, with D unresolved. Germline V gives CDR1 SGHAT, CDR2 FQNNGV. The CDR3 runs to 12 residues. V lost 5 bases to trimming and J lost 5 bases, with 9 bases between them. The CDR3 loop reads CASSLVRTEAFF. CDR3 nucleotides: TGTGCCAGCAGCCTCGTGAGAACTGAAGCTTTCTTT. The full variable domain, in which reference TRBV11-2 and TRBJ1-1 provide the parts outside the CDR3, is EAGVAQSPRYKIIEKRQSVAFWCNPISGHATLYWYQQILGQGPKLLIQFQNNGVVDDSQLPKDRFSAERLKGVDSTLKIQPAKLEDSAVYLCASSLVRTEAFFGQGTRLTVV.

The rearrangement uses TRBV2 and TRBJ2-1, with 9 bases that match TRBD1. Germline loops: CDR1 SNHLY, CDR2 FYNNEI. The CDR3 runs to 14 residues. J lost 5 bases, V lost 6 bases, and 5 bases had no gene match. CDR3 bases: TGTGCCAGCAGGGTCGGACAGGGGAACAATGAGCAGTTCTTC. Amino acids: CASRVGQGNNEQFF. Supplemented by reference TRBV2 and TRBJ2-1, the full variable domain reads EPEVTQTPSHQVTQMGQEVILRCVPISNHLYFYWYRQILGQKVEFLVSFYNNEISEKSEIFDDQFSVERPDGSNFTLKIRSTKLEDSAMYFCASRVGQGNNEQFFGPGTRLTVL.

The V and J genes are TRBV14 and TRBJ1-2; D unresolved. Trimming removed 4 bases at V and 5 bases at J, with 5 bases between. Germline loops: CDR1 SGHDN, CDR2 FVKESK. The CDR3 is 11 residues long. The chain's CDR3 is CASSPGYGYTF. In nucleotides, the CDR3 is TGTGCCAGCAGCCCGGGGTATGGCTACACCTTC.

V is TRBV19 and J is TRBJ1-5; D is perhaps TRBD1 (6 bases). CDR3 size: 14 residues. The V end was cut by 8 bases, the J end by 6 bases, with 17 bases between. Germline CDR1 reads LNHDA; CDR2 reads SQIVND (reference sequence). The CDR3 DNA follows: TGTGCCAGTGGGGAGGGGGGTCGAAGTCAGCCCCAGCATTTT. Translation gives CASGEGGRSQPQHF.

The chain carries TRBV24-1 and TRBJ1-5, with 9 bases lining up with TRBD1. Trimming removed 8 bases from V and 5 bases from J; junction bases left unmatched: 3. In germline, CDR1 is KGHDR, CDR2 SFDVKD. This CDR3 region has 13 residues. For the CDR3, the DNA is TGTGCCACCACGGACAGGGGAGATCAGCCCCAGCATTTT. Amino acids: CATTDRGDQPQHF.

The chain employs TRBV6-5 and TRBJ2-3; D is unresolved. Trimming shortened V by 0 bases and J by 2 bases, and 12 bases separated the two germline ends. This CDR3 comprises 16 residues. Germline lookup yields CDR1 MNHEY and CDR2 SVGAGI. The CDR3 region is CASSYSGVRTTDTQYF. The CDR3 nucleotides read TGTGCCAGCAGTTACTCTGGAGTGCGAACCACAGATACGCAGTATTTT.

The CDR3 nucleotides are TGTGCCACCAGTGACCCCCCGGAAGCTTTCTTT. As protein: CATSDPPEAFF. The chain is built from TRBV24-1 and TRBJ1-1; D gene unclear. CDR3 length: 11 amino acids. Germline CDR1 KGHDR, CDR2 SFDVKD. V lost 4 bases, J lost 8 bases, and 7 bases lay in between.

The chain carries TRBV7-3 and TRBJ2-1, with a possible D match to TRBD2 (6 bases). This CDR3 comprises 13 residues. V was cut by 3 bases and J by 6 bases, with 9 bases left in between. Germline-derived CDR1 and CDR2 are SGHTA and FQGTGA. The CDR3 loop reads CASSLFGSNEQFF. Written as DNA, the CDR3 is TGTGCCAGCAGCTTGTTCGGGAGCAATGAGCAGTTCTTC.